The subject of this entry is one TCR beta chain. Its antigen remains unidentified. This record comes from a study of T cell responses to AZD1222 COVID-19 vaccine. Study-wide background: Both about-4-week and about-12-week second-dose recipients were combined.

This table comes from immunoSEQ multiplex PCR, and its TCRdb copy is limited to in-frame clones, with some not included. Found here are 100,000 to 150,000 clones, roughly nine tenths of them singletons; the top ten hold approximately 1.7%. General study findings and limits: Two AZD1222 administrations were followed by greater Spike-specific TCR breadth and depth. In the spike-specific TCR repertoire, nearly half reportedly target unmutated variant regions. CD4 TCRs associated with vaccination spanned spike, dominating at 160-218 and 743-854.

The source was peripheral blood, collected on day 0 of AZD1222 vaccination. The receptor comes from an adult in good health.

The CDR3 DNA follows: TGTGCCAGCAGCCTGGGGGGGGCTAAAAATTCACCCCTCCACTTT. Protein sequence: CASSLGGAKNSPLHF. This chain joins TRBV7-9 and TRBJ1-6, with D maybe TRBD1 (6 bases). The germline V gene has CDR1 SEHNR and CDR2 FQNEAQ (reference sequence). The ends were cut back, 5 bases at V and 7 bases at J, with 15 bases in the middle. The CDR3 runs 15 residues.